A single sample gave rise to the 31 T cell receptor beta chains below, sequenced in a study of cytomegalovirus exposure and HLA in healthy donors. The PCR employed 60 Vbeta primers together with 13 Jbeta primers. Generated by immunoSEQ multiplex PCR, the TCRdb table keeps only in-frame clones and is missing some. The data contain under 70,000 clones, about nine tenths of them seen just once; the ten biggest clones take up 2%. Sequencing input: PBMCs. The source of these receptors is a woman aged 25 to 39 in good health and CMV-seronegative.

The chain carries TRBV28 and TRBJ2-5; a weak D match, TRBD1 (6 bases). Germline V gives CDR1 MDHEN, CDR2 SYDVKM. There are 15 residues in the CDR3. V was pared by 4 bases and J by 5 bases, with 17 bases between. In nucleotides, the CDR3 is TGTGCCAGCAGTTCGGGACAACCGACCGGGGAGACCCAGTACTTC. Its translation: CASSSGQPTGETQYF. The whole variable domain, filled in from reference TRBV28 and TRBJ2-5, reads DVKVTQSSRYLVKRTGEKVFLECVQDMDHENMFWYRQDPGLGLRLIYFSYDVKMKEKGDIPEGYSVSREKKERFSLILESASTNQTSMYLCASSSGQPTGETQYFGPGTRLLVL.

The rearrangement links TRBV19 to TRBJ1-4, with 9 nucleotides matching TRBD1. The ends lost 5 bases at V and 8 bases at J; junction bases unmatched: 3. This CDR3 has 13 amino acids. Germline V gene data show CDR1 as LNHDA and CDR2 as SQIVND (reference sequence). The CDR3 bases are TGTGCCAGTAGTGGACAGGGGACCGAAAAACTGTTTTTT. This translates into CASSGQGTEKLFF.

The gene calls are TRBV29-1 and TRBJ1-1; D is undetermined. CDR3 length: 13 amino acids. V was pared by 2 bases and J by 8 bases, with 15 bases between. Germline V lookup: CDR1 SQVTM, CDR2 ANQGSEA. The CDR3 DNA reads as TGCAGCGTTGAAAACGAGATTGCGTCGGAAGCTTTCTTT. Its protein product is CSVENEIASEAFF.

The genes are TRBV4-2 and TRBJ2-7, with 9 nucleotides matching TRBD1. V lost 1 base, J lost 0 bases, and 4 bases stayed unmatched. The germline V gene has CDR1 LGHNA and CDR2 YNFKEQ. This CDR3 contains 16 residues. The CDR3 here is CASSQATGGNSYEQYF. Here the CDR3 DNA reads TGTGCCAGCAGCCAAGCGACAGGGGGGAACTCCTACGAGCAGTACTTC.

V usage is TRBV28 and J usage is TRBJ1-1; TRBD1 agrees at 7 bases. Trimming took 4 bases from V and 0 from J; bases not matched to a gene: 14. This CDR3 is 18 amino acids long. Looked up from germline, CDR1 is MDHEN and CDR2 is SYDVKM. The CDR3 region is CASSSPRRGPSMNTEAFF. CDR3 nucleotides: TGTGCCAGCAGTTCCCCAAGAAGGGGGCCCTCTATGAACACTGAAGCTTTCTTT.

The chain combines TRBV7-2 with TRBJ2-7; 8 positions match TRBD1. The CDR3 contains 15 residues. The trim removed 5 bases at V and 0 bases at J, leaving 6 bases unmatched. Germline CDR1 reads SGHTA; CDR2 reads FQGNSA. DNA for the CDR3: TGTGCCAGCAGCCCAGGGGGCCTCAACTCCTACGAGCAGTACTTC. It encodes CASSPGGLNSYEQYF.

The chain couples TRBV4-1 to TRBJ2-7; the match to TRBD2 covers 8 bases. Losses at the gene ends were 3 bases for V and 5 bases for J; bases not matched to a gene: 6. Germline V gene lookup returns CDR1 MGHRA and CDR2 YSYEKL. This CDR3 has 14 residues. The CDR3 sequence is CASSQGRGVNEQYF. Here the CDR3 DNA reads TGCGCCAGCAGCCAGGGGCGGGGGGTCAACGAGCAGTACTTC.

V is TRBV28 and J is TRBJ2-1; TRBD1 matches 7 bases. The CDR3 has 17 amino acids. CDR1 MDHEN and CDR2 SYDVKM come from the germline V gene. Trimming at V came to 1 base and at J to 0 bases, leaving 6 bases not matched to a gene. Written as DNA, the CDR3 is TGTGCCAGCAGTTTATCGCCGGGACAGCTCTCCTACAATGAGCAGTTCTTC. Protein product: CASSLSPGQLSYNEQFF.

The chain couples TRBV7-2 to TRBJ2-7, with D maybe TRBD2 (5 bases). V was trimmed by 9 bases and J by 2 bases, leaving 17 bases between them. The CDR3 extends over 14 amino acids. Germline V CDR1 and CDR2: SGHTA, FQGNSA. The CDR3 DNA reads TGTGCCAGTTCCGAGGCGGGTGGTGCCTACGAGCAGTACTTC. It specifies CASSEAGGAYEQYF.

This chain uses TRBV5-1 with TRBJ2-1; 12 bases align to TRBD2. There are 15 residues in the CDR3. Looked up from germline, CDR1 is SGHRS and CDR2 is YFSETQ. Trimming removed 0 bases from V and 8 bases from J; junction bases left unmatched: 3. The CDR3 spells CASSLAASGGDEQFF. The CDR3 DNA sequence: TGCGCCAGCAGCTTGGCGGCTAGCGGGGGGGATGAGCAGTTCTTC.

The chain carries TRBV5-1 and TRBJ2-5, with D perhaps TRBD2 (6 bases). The better agreement between TRBJ2-7 and the DNA end casts doubt on the J call. Germline V gene data show CDR1 as SGHRS and CDR2 as YFSETQ. The CDR3 length is 14 residues. The CDR3 DNA follows: TGCGCCAGATCTCCTGGTGGGAGGCTCTACGAGCAGTACTTC. Translating it yields CARSPGGRLYEQYF.

The CDR3 sequence is CASSALAGGPGQETQYF. CDR3 sequence (DNA): TGTGCCAGCAGTGCCTTGGCGGGAGGGCCGGGGCAAGAGACCCAGTACTTC. The chain links TRBV27 to TRBJ2-5, with 9 bases identical to TRBD2. This CDR3 is 17 amino acids long. The trim removed 5 bases at V and 2 bases at J, leaving 12 bases unmatched. CDR1 and CDR2 (germline): MNHEY, SMNVEV (reference sequence).

This clone was detected only once. Mismatch with germline at one junction end may stem from a read error. For the CDR3, the DNA is TGTTCCAGCAGCTTATTTGAGGGAGGAGAGACCCAGTACTTC. Protein sequence: CSSSLFEGGETQYF. The genes are TRBV7-9 and TRBJ2-5, with a weak D call TRBD2 (6 bases). The CDR3 length is 14 residues. The germline CDR1 and CDR2 sequences are SEHNR and FQNEAQ (reference sequence).

The V call is TRBV5-1, the J call TRBJ2-7, with 11 bases identical to TRBD1. The CDR3 totals 14 residues. The germline V gene encodes CDR1 SGHRS and CDR2 YFSETQ. V trimming: 4 bases; J trimming: 4 bases; junction bases outside the gene matches: 4. The CDR3 is CASSQGTGGYEQYF. The CDR3, as DNA: TGCGCCAGCAGCCAAGGGACAGGGGGTTACGAGCAGTACTTC. Supplemented by reference TRBV5-1 and TRBJ2-7, the full variable domain reads KAGVTQTPRYLIKTRGQQVTLSCSPISGHRSVSWYQQTPGQGLQFLFEYFSETQRNKGNFPGRFSGRQFSNSRSEMNVSTLELGDSALYLCASSQGTGGYEQYFGPGTRLTVT.

The V call is TRBV29-1, the J call TRBJ1-1; D is unclear. The V end was cut by 1 base, the J end by 2 bases, with 8 bases between. This CDR3 contains 13 residues. Looked up from germline, CDR1 is SQVTM and CDR2 is ANQGSEA. As DNA, the CDR3 is TGCAGCGTTGAAGGAGTGTCAAACACTGAAGCTTTCTTT. Translated, it gives CSVEGVSNTEAFF.

The chain recombines TRBV28 with TRBJ1-5; TRBD1 agrees at 7 bases. CDR3 size: 16 residues. CDR1 MDHEN and CDR2 SYDVKM come from the germline V gene. The V segment lost 3 bases and the J segment 0 bases; nucleotides outside the gene matches: 5. Here the CDR3 DNA reads TGTGCCAGCAGTTTTTCAGGGGGTATTAGCAATCAGCCCCAGCATTTT. As protein: CASSFSGGISNQPQHF.

This sequence joins TRBV7-9 and TRBJ1-2; D possibly corresponds to TRBD1 (5 bases). Germline values: CDR1 SEHNR, CDR2 FQNEAQ (reference sequence). This CDR3 is 12 amino acids long. V shed 10 bases and J shed 6 bases, with 15 bases lying between them. CDR3 sequence reads: CATHWGGDGYTF. The CDR3 DNA follows: TGTGCCACCCATTGGGGCGGAGATGGCTACACCTTC.

The rearrangement joins TRBV25-1 to TRBJ2-5; the D is unclear. The DNA end is more similar to TRBJ2-7, so the J call may be wrong. There are 13 residues in the CDR3. Germline loops: CDR1 MGHDK, CDR2 SYGVNS. The CDR3 here is CASSVAGNYEQYF. The CDR3 nucleotides are TGTGCCAGCAGTGTGGCCGGCAACTACGAGCAGTACTTC.

The chain uses TRBV28 and TRBJ2-7; 8 positions agree with TRBD2. Trimming cost V 2 bases and J 0 bases; bases outside gene matches: 9. This CDR3 has 17 amino acids. The germline V gene encodes CDR1 MDHEN and CDR2 SYDVKM. This chain's CDR3 is CASSLAGGNPSSYEQYF. In DNA form, the CDR3 reads TGTGCCAGCAGTTTAGCGGGAGGCAATCCGAGCTCCTACGAGCAGTACTTC.

This chain joins TRBV29-1 and TRBJ2-7; 10 nucleotides agree with TRBD1. With 3 bases clipped from V and 0 bases from J, the junction kept 2 bases outside the gene matches. The CDR3 length is 14 residues. Per the germline V gene, CDR1 is SQVTM and CDR2 is ANQGSEA. For the CDR3, the DNA is TGCAGCGTTGAGAGGACAGGGGGCTCCTACGAGCAGTACTTC. It translates to CSVERTGGSYEQYF.

The J gene is TRBJ2-1, the V gene TRBV6-5, with D uncertain. V was cut by 7 bases and J by 6 bases, with 13 bases left in between. The CDR3 is made up of 13 amino acids. From germline, CDR1 is MNHEY and CDR2 SVGAGI. CDR3 DNA sequence: TGTGCCAGCACAGGTCGTACGTTCAATGAGCAGTTCTTC. Translated, it gives CASTGRTFNEQFF.

This clone was detected a few times. The chain combines TRBV6-1 with TRBJ2-2; 8 bases are a match to TRBD2. The germline V gene has CDR1 MNHNS and CDR2 SASEGT. V lost 4 bases and J lost 2; bases outside the gene matches: 3. The CDR3 length is 15 residues. The CDR3 DNA reads TGTGCCAGCAGTGGACTAGCGAGAAACACCGGGGAGCTGTTTTTT. Translated: CASSGLARNTGELFF.

The chain joins TRBV5-1 to TRBJ2-5; 7 bases map to TRBD1. Germline CDR1 is SGHRS and CDR2 is YFSETQ. This CDR3 comprises 17 residues. J lost 1 base, V lost 3 bases, and 12 bases had no gene match. The CDR3 spells CASSSLPARQGQETQYF. The CDR3 DNA reads as TGCGCCAGCAGCTCCCTTCCCGCCAGACAGGGCCAAGAGACCCAGTACTTC.

V and J are TRBV5-6 and TRBJ2-7; possibly TRBD1 for D (7 bases). The CDR3 has 15 residues. Trimming took off 2 bases at V and 1 base at J, with 13 bases between the two ends. The V gene's germline CDR1 is SGHDT and CDR2 YYEEEE. CDR3 region: CASSLGAGGSYEQYF. The CDR3 region has the DNA TGTGCCAGCAGCTTAGGGGCAGGGGGGTCCTACGAGCAGTACTTC.

The table lists this clone with a count of one. CDR3 in amino acids: CASSLGLAGTYEQYF. CDR3 in DNA: TGCGCCAGCAGCTTGGGACTAGCGGGGACCTACGAGCAGTACTTC. This chain links TRBV5-1 with TRBJ2-7; 11 bases agree with TRBD2. V lost 0 bases, J lost 2 bases, and 1 base stayed unmatched. In germline, CDR1 is SGHRS, CDR2 YFSETQ. CDR3 length: 15 amino acids.

The chain combines TRBV18 with TRBJ2-1; a possible D gene is TRBD1 (5 bases). This CDR3 has 16 amino acids. V was shortened by 3 bases and J by 0 bases, with 12 bases between the two germline ends. Germline V CDR1 and CDR2: KGHSH, LQKENI. In DNA form, the CDR3 reads TGTGCCAGCTCACCCTGGACACTTTCCTCCTACAATGAGCAGTTCTTC. Amino acids: CASSPWTLSSYNEQFF.

The rearrangement uses TRBV2 and TRBJ2-2; perhaps TRBD1 as D (6 bases). With 3 bases removed from V and 5 bases from J, the gap between germline ends came to 13 bases. Germline CDR1 and CDR2: SNHLY and FYNNEI. The CDR3 runs 15 residues. The CDR3 region has the DNA TGTGCCAGCAGTGAGGAGACAGGACTTACCGGGGAGCTGTTTTTT. Translation: CASSEETGLTGELFF. Full variable domain (outside the CDR3, taken from reference TRBV2 and TRBJ2-2): EPEVTQTPSHQVTQMGQEVILRCVPISNHLYFYWYRQILGQKVEFLVSFYNNEISEKSEIFDDQFSVERPDGSNFTLKIRSTKLEDSAMYFCASSEETGLTGELFFGEGSRLTVL.

V is TRBV6-1 and J is TRBJ1-5, with 8 bases matching TRBD1. Germline loops: CDR1 MNHNS, CDR2 SASEGT. This CDR3 comprises 13 residues. V lost 3 bases and J lost 7; bases outside the gene matches: 2. This chain's CDR3 is CASSDDRGQPQHF. Here the CDR3 DNA reads TGTGCCAGCAGTGACGACAGGGGACAGCCCCAGCATTTT.

Only a few counts were recorded for this clone. This chain uses TRBV4-1 with TRBJ2-1; 8 nucleotides align to TRBD2. The CDR3 consists of 16 residues. Looked up from germline, CDR1 is MGHRA and CDR2 is YSYEKL. The junction had 7 bases not matched to a gene; V was cut back by 1 base and J by 5 bases. The CDR3 region has the DNA TGCGCCAGCAGCCAAGGAAGCGGGGGCGGTAACAATGAGCAGTTCTTC. Amino acids: CASSQGSGGGNNEQFF.

V and J are TRBV7-2 and TRBJ2-5; 9 bases line up with TRBD1. The J call may be incorrect, as the DNA end agrees better with TRBJ2-7. The CDR3 length is 15 residues. Germline values: CDR1 SGHTA, CDR2 FQGNSA. This chain's CDR3 is CASSLWDREADEQYF. The CDR3 nucleotides are TGTGCCAGCAGCTTATGGGACAGGGAAGCAGACGAGCAGTACTTC.

This clone has more than one count but fewer than ten. This rearrangement joins TRBV9 to TRBJ2-7; 12 nucleotides agree with TRBD1. CDR3 length: 15 amino acids. The ends lost 3 bases at V and 6 bases at J; junction bases unmatched: 7. Germline values: CDR1 SGDLS, CDR2 YYNGEE. CDR3 in amino acids: CASSGAGTGGREQYF. The CDR3 DNA reads TGTGCCAGCAGCGGCGCGGGGACAGGGGGCCGCGAGCAGTACTTC.